This TCR beta chain originates from a study of regulatory T cells in long-lasting Graves disease. The study, taken as a whole, reports: Persistent Graves' disease cases displayed lower TCR diversity than newly diagnosed ones. Favored gene segments in persistent disease were TRBV28, TRBJ1-2 and TRBJ2-5.

Combining iRepertoire HTBI primers with Arm-PCR of CDR3 regions, the authors built TCR beta libraries. Each CDR3 protein gets one entry after TCRdb re-called the multiplex PCR reads with MiXCR. The table has a few hundred thousand distinct CDR3 sequences, less than 25% seen once; the top ten hold about a quarter. This CDR3 has 15 residues. From germline, CDR1 is MDHEN and CDR2 SYDVKM. With 8 bases removed from V and 2 bases from J, the gap between germline ends came to 13 bases. The table lists this clonotype with many counts. The antigen remains undetermined. Time point noted: persistent/refractory GD, antithyroid drugs over 5 years with positive TRAb. Generation of the TCR library employed RNA extracted from PBMCs.

This material consisted of peripheral blood mononuclear cells (PBMCs), taken when the disease was refractory, from a patient treated with antithyroid drugs. The clonotype was recovered from a female donor with Graves disease. V gene TRBV28 combines with J gene TRBJ2-6, with D tentatively TRBD1 or TRBD2 (6 bases each). This CDR3 is CASGRRGTGANVLTF. CDR3 coding DNA: TGTGCCAGCGGCAGGAGGGGGACTGGGGCCAACGTCCTGACTTTC. The variable domain in full, with the rest retrieved from reference TRBV28 and TRBJ2-6, is DVKVTQSSRYLVKRTGEKVFLECVQDMDHENMFWYRQDPGLGLRLIYFSYDVKMKEKGDIPEGYSVSREKKERFSLILESASTNQTSMYLCASGRRGTGANVLTFGAGSRLTVL.